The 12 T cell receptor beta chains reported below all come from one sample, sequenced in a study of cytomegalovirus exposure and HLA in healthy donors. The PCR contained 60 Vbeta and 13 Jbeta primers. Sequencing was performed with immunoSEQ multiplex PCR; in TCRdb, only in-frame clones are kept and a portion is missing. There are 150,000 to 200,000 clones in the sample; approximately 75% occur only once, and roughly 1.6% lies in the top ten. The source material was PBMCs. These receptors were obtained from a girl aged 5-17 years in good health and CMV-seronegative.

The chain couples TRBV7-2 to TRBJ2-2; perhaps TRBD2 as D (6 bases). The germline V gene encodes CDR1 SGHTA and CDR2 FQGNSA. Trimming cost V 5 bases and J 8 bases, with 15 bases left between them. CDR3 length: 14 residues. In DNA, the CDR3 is TGTGCCAGCAGCGTTCAGCGGAGGGGAGGGGAGCTGTTTTTT. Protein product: CASSVQRRGGELFF.

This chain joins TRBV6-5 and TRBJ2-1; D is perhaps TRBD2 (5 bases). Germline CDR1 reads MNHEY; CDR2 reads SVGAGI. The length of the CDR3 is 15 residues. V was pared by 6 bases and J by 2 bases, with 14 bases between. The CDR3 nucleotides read TGTGCCAGCAGCCCCCTCGGGGTAGCCTACAATGAGCAGTTCTTC. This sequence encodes CASSPLGVAYNEQFF.

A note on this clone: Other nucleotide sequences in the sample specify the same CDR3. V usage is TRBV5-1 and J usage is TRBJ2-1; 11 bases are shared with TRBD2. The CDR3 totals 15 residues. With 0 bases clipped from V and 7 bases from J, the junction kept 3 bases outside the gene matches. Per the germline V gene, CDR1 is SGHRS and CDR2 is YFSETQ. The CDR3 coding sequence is TGCGCCAGCAGCTTGGGACTAGCGGGGCAGAATGAGCAGTTCTTC. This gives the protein CASSLGLAGQNEQFF.

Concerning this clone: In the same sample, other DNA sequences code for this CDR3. The CDR3 here is CASSLAAGSYEQYF. The CDR3 DNA is TGCGCCAGCAGCTTGGCCGCAGGCTCCTACGAGCAGTACTTC. This chain joins TRBV5-1 and TRBJ2-7; D uncertain. V lost 0 bases and J lost 0, with 7 bases in between. This CDR3 has 14 residues. Per the germline V gene, CDR1 is SGHRS and CDR2 is YFSETQ.

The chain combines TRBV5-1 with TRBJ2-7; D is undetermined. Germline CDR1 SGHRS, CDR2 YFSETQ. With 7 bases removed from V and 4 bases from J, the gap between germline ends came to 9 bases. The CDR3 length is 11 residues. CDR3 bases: TGCGCCAGCGCGCTAGGATACGAGCAGTACTTC. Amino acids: CASALGYEQYF.

The CDR3 nucleotides read TGTGCCAGCAGTGCAACAGGGTCGAACACTGAAGCTTTCTTT. This translates into CASSATGSNTEAFF. This rearrangement joins TRBV6-1 to TRBJ1-1; possibly TRBD1 for D (6 bases). Germline CDR1 is MNHNS and CDR2 is SASEGT. The CDR3 consists of 14 residues. V lost 4 bases, J lost 1 base, and 10 bases lay in between.

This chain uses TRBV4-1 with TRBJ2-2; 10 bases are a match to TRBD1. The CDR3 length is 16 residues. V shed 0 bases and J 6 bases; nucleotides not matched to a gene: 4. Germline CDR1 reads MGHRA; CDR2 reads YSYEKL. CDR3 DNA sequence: TGCGCCAGCAGCCAAGAGGGGACAGGGGTTCCCGGGGAGCTGTTTTTT. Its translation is CASSQEGTGVPGELFF.

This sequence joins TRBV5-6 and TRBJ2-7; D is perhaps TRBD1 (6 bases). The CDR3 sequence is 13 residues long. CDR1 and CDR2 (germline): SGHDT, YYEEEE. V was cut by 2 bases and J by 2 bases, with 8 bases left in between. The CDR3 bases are TGTGCCAGCAGCTTACAGGGAGCCTACGAGCAGTACTTC. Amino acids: CASSLQGAYEQYF.

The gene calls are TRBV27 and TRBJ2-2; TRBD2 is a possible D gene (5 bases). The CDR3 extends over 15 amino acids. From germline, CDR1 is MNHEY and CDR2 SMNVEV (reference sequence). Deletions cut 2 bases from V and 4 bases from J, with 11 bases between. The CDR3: CASSLGKRGTGELFF. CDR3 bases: TGTGCCAGCAGTTTAGGGAAACGGGGCACCGGGGAGCTGTTTTTT.

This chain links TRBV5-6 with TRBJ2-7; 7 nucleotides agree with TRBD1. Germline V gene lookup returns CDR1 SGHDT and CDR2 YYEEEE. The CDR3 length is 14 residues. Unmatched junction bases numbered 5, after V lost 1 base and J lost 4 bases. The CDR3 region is CASSLSGRGYEQYF. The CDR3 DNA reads TGTGCCAGCAGCTTGTCTGGCAGGGGGTACGAGCAGTACTTC.

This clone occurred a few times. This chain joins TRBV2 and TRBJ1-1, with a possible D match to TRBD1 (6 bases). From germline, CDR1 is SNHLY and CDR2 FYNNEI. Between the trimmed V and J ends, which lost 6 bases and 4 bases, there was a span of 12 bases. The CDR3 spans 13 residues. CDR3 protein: CASRTGGGTEAFF. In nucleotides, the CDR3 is TGTGCCAGCAGGACAGGTGGGGGCACTGAAGCTTTCTTT.

CDR3 nucleotide sequence: TGTGCCAGCAGCTCAGGGGGTATGTCCTACGAGCAGTACTTC. Its protein is CASSSGGMSYEQYF. This chain joins TRBV5-4 and TRBJ2-5; 7 bases align to TRBD1. The end of the DNA is better explained by TRBJ2-7, so the J call may be wrong. The germline V gene has CDR1 SGHNT and CDR2 YYREEE (reference sequence). The CDR3 runs 14 residues.